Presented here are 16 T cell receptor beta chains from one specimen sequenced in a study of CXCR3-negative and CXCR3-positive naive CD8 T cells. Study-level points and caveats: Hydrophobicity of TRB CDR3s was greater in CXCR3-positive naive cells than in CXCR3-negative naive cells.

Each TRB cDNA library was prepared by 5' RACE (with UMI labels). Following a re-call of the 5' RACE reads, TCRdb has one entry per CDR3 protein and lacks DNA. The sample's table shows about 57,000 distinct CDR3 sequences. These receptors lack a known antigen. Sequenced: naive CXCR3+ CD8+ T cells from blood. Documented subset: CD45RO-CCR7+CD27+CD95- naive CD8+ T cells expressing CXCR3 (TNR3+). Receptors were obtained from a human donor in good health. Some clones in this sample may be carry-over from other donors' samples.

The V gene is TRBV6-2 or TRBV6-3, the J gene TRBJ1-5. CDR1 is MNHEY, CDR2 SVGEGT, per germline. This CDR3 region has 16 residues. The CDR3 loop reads CASSSADTTHFRSQHF.

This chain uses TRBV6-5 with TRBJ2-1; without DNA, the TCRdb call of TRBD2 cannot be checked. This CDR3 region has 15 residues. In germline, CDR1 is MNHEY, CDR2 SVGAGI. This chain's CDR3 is CASSYGTSAPNEQFF.

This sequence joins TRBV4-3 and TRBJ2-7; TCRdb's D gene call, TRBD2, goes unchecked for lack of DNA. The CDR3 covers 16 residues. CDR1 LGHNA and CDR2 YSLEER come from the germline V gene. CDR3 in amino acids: CASSQDRGLAGFEQYF.

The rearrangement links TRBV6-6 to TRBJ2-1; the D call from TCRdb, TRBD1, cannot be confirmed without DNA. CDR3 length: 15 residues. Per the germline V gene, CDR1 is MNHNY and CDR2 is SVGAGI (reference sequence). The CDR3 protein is CASSPLGRRANEQFF.

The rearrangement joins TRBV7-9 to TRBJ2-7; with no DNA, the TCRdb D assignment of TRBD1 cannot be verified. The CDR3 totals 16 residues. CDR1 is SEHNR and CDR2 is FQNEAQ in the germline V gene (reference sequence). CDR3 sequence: CASSLPTGYRSYEQYF.

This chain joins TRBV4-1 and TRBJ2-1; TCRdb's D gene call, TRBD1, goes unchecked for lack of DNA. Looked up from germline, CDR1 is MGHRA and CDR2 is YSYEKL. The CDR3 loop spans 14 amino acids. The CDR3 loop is CASSRNDRVSEQFF.

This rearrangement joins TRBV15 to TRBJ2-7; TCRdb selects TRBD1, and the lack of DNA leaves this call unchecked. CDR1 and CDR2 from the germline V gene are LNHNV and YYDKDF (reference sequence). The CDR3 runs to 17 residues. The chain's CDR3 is CATSRDLDGTDFYEQYF.

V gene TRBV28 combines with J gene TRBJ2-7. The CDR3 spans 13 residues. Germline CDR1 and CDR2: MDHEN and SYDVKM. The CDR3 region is CASSFKSSYEQYF.

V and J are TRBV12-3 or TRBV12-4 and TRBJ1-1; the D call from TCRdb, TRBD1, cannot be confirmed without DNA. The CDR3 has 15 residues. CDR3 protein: CASSQPGQTNTEAFF.

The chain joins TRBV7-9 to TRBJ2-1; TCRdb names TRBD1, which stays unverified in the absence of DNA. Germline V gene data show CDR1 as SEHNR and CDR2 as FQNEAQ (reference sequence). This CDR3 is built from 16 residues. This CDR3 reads CASSGWTGSSYNEQFF.

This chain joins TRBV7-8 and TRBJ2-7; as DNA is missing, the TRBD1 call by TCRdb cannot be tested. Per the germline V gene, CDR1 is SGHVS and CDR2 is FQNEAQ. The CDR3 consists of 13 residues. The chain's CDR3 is CASSLGDRNEQYF.

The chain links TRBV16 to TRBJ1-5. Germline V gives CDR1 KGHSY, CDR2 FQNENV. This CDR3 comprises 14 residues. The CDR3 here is CASSQSSINQPQHF. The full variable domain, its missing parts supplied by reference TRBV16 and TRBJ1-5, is GEEVAQTPKHLVRGEGQKAKLYCAPIKGHSYVFWYQQVLKNEFKFLISFQNENVFDETGMPKERFSAKCLPNSPCSLEIQATKLEDSAVYFCASSQSSINQPQHFGDGTRLSIL.

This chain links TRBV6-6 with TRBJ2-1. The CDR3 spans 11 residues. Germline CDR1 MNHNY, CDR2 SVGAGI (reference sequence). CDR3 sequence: CASSAGNEQFF.

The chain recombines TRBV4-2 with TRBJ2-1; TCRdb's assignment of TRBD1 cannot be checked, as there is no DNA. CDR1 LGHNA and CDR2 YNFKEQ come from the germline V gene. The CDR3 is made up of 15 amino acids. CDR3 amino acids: CASSQEAGAYNEQFF.

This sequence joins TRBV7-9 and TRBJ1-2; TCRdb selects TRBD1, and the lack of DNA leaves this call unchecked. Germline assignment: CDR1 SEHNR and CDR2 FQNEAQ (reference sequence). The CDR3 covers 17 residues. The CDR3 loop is CASSSAPRDRGPYGYTF.

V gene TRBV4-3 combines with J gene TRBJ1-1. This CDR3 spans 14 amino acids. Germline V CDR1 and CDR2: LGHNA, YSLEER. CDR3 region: CASSPSLVSPEAFF.